The T cell receptor beta chain under discussion was sequenced for a study of regulatory T cells in long-lasting Graves disease (dated by TCRdb to about 2021). Broadly, across the study: In the newly diagnosed Graves' disease group, patients had been taking antithyroid drugs for less than 3 months. This study used TCR sequencing and RNA sequencing of peripheral blood to compare persistent Graves' disease patients against newly diagnosed Graves' disease patients. The study was registered as a clinical trial and conducted in China. A total of 33 samples were covered by TCR sequencing, comprising around 13 persistent and around 20 newly diagnosed Graves' disease patients.

According to the study, the label for this sample's time point signals: newly diagnosed GD, antithyroid drugs for less than 3 months. For both TCR sequencing and RNA sequencing, RNA was extracted from PBMCs using TRIzol. The diagnosis of Graves' disease was made according to American Thyroid Association guidelines. Patients for the study were recruited at an endocrinology department in Xi'an, China. Each patient gave about 9.1 milliliters of peripheral blood, collected in an EDTA anticoagulant tube. PBMCs were isolated by Ficoll Paque Plus density gradient separation without further T cell sorting. RNA quality was checked with an Agilent 2100 Bioanalyzer and agarose gel, and concentration with a NanoDrop 2000. This clonotype was seen at least ten times. Its cognate antigen has yet to be identified. One base away there is no much larger clone; base qualities are not given. The germline V gene encodes CDR1 MDHEN and CDR2 SYDVKM. V loses 3 bases of germline sequence and J loses 7 bases, and the interval between the two ends is 18 bases. The CDR3, from cysteine to phenylalanine, totals 15 residues. Just CDR3 DNA is preserved here, 45 bases in frame from base 1.

Overall study outcomes, separate from this receptor: Persistent patients shared more public clonotypes among themselves (around 3,000) than newly diagnosed patients did (nearly 1,000). Only the TCR beta chain was sequenced and analyzed. Only peripheral blood was studied, because thyroid tissue, the primary lesion, was inaccessible. The authors acknowledged the small sample size as a limitation that may reduce accuracy. Compared with newly diagnosed patients, patients with persistent Graves' disease had lower TCR Shannon entropy and fewer highly expanded clones, which suggests clonal expansion. Persistent disease showed preferential use of TRBV28, TRBJ1-2 and TRBJ2-5, whereas newly diagnosed disease favored TRBV20-1 and TRBJ2-1.

Library prep was done by multiplex PCR. The instrument given in TCRdb is Illumina HiSeq 4000. CDR3 regions were amplified by Arm-PCR with iRepertoire HTBI primers to construct TCR beta libraries. Gel purification was performed on PCR products prior to sequencing. In the authors' own workflow: Gene usage analysis of CDR3 amino acid clonotypes used the approximately 62 TRBV and some 13 TRBJ segments found across samples. Filtered high-quality paired reads were merged into contigs using COPE and FqMerger. BLAST was used to align contigs to IMGT TRBV, TRBD and TRBJ reference genes, with CDR3 defined following IMGT. Any clonotype with a frequency above 0.1% was classified as a highly expanded clone. Shannon entropy was used to measure repertoire diversity, and the Gini coefficient was used to measure V-J evenness. A clonotype found in more than one individual was treated as public. The public reads were reprocessed in TCRdb via fastp at Q25 and MiXCR, keeping in-frame beta chains. For every CDR3 protein sequence, its rows merge into one entry that carries the most common genes and DNA. The V and J calls shown here were made by TCRdb, not taken from the authors' results. The sample records more than 400,000 distinct CDR3 sequences, around 15% of which are singletons. Of the sample, over 9% falls within the top ten clones.

The sample was also reused in another study, on T cells in Graves' hyperthyroidism and ophthalmopathy. As the second publication notes: Stable Graves' hyperthyroidism was defined as no progression to ophthalmopathy during 18 months of follow-up. Hyperthyroidism patients were newly diagnosed, with disease duration under 2 months, and aged 18 to 65 years. Any patient with an uncontrolled infection, another autoimmune disease, pregnancy or lactation was excluded. Diagnoses relied on clinical symptoms, serum thyroxine and TRAb, thyroid ultrasound and orbital computed tomography. The TCR CDR3 was subjected to a first round of RT-PCR using the HTBI primer set and the Qiagen OneStep RT-PCR kit. Blood samples also contained most of the expanded thyroid clonotypes (frequency above 0.001), which suggests that blood repertoires may reflect thyroid immune responses. In cross-validation, a model built on a 13 V-J signature told ophthalmopathy apart from stable hyperthyroidism with 85% to 90% sensitivity and about 81% specificity, and in testing the same model reached 80%/75%. During validation, the model predicted progression to ophthalmopathy a median of about 6.5 months ahead of onset, with around 65% sensitivity and 72% to 80% specificity. To identify distinguishing TCR V-J signatures, a discovery cohort of 100 patients was used, comprising 43 with Graves' ophthalmopathy and 57 with stable Graves' hyperthyroidism. Whether ophthalmopathy could be predicted prospectively was tested in an independent validation cohort made up of roughly 19 hyperthyroidism patients plus 17 patients who later progressed to ophthalmopathy. The 100 or so discovery patients were randomly divided into training and test sets at a 7:3 ratio. In more than five Graves' hyperthyroidism patients, the study also compared T-cell repertoires from thyroid tissue with T-cell repertoires from blood. Following sampling, methimazole starting at 30 mg daily was given to hyperthyroidism patients, and high-dose intravenous methylprednisolone was given to ophthalmopathy patients. A second multiplex PCR round built the libraries, followed by size selection and purification. Sequencing of the libraries was done on an Illumina HiSeq2000 using paired-end 100 bp reads. SOAPnuke was used to process the raw data, throwing out any read that contained adapters or uncalled bases, had a mean Phred below 15, or lacked an exact constant-primer or identifier match. COPE v1.2.5 was used to merge the high-quality paired reads, and each unique nucleotide sequence was defined as a clonotype. Clonotypes were aligned to IMGT TRBV, TRBD and TRBJ reference segments using MiTCR v1.1. The analysis was restricted to V-J combinations with a frequency above 0.0001, which together covered about 99% of the repertoires. The TCS score was defined as the ratio of F50 (clonal expansion) to E x V (chaos), calculated using BLOSUM62-based TCRdist between CDR3 peptides within each V-J. Welch's t-statistics and random forest reduced 514 V-J features to roughly 13, which were used in a naive Bayes classifier (R e1071). Sample size was not statistically predetermined, and blinding of investigators to group allocation was not performed. TCR Vbeta CDR3 sequencing of approximately 140 peripheral blood samples (under 45 ophthalmopathy, 75 to 85 hyperthyroidism and approximately 17 progressor patients) is reported in the paper.

The TCR originated in a man aged 35-49 years with Graves disease. Donor details come from another sample of the same person, matched by shared clones. The sequence joins TRBV28 to TRBJ1-2, with an unclear D gene assignment. Here the sequenced sample was peripheral blood mononuclear cells (PBMCs), taken at new diagnosis, from a patient treated with antithyroid drugs. The DNA sequence is given as TGTGCCAGCAGTTTGTCCCCCGTGGGCGCAGGTGGCTACACCTTC. The translation is CASSLSPVGAGGYTF.